These 24 T cell receptor beta chains originate from one sample sequenced in a study of early T cells in non-severe SARS-CoV-2 infection. TCRdb redid the calling of the 5' RACE reads with MiXCR, one entry per CDR3 protein. Of some 29,000 distinct CDR3 sequences in the sample, approximately 5.2% are singletons; the top ten hold roughly 5.5%. The sample taken for sequencing was whole blood. Every receptor here comes from an adult who was a healthcare worker with PCR-confirmed SARS-CoV-2 infection or an uninfected control (not recorded which).

Many counts were recorded for this clonotype. The J gene is TRBJ2-7, the V gene TRBV27; D call uncertain. The germline V gene encodes CDR1 MNHEY and CDR2 SMNVEV (reference sequence). The CDR3 runs 11 residues. With 4 bases removed from V and 3 bases from J, the gap between germline ends came to 4 bases. The CDR3 loop reads CASSSRYEQYF. The CDR3 DNA reads as TGTGCCAGCAGTTCTCGCTACGAGCAGTACTTC.

The rearrangement uses TRBV5-1 and TRBJ1-4, with D possibly matching TRBD1 (6 bases). Trimming took off 5 bases at V and 8 bases at J, with 13 bases between the two ends. The CDR3 has 13 amino acids. Germline lookup yields CDR1 SGHRS and CDR2 YFSETQ. CDR3 residues: CASSGGPEEKLFF. The CDR3 DNA is TGCGCCAGCAGTGGGGGCCCGGAGGAAAAACTGTTTTTT.

The table lists this clonotype with many counts. J is TRBJ1-2 and V is TRBV28, with a tentative D call TRBD1 (5 bases). The germline V and J ends were trimmed by 6 bases and 1 base, with 12 bases remaining between them. The CDR3 sequence is 14 residues long. Germline CDR1 is MDHEN and CDR2 is SYDVKM. The CDR3 here is CASSAPGINYGYTF. CDR3 nucleotide sequence: TGTGCCAGCAGCGCACCAGGGATTAACTATGGCTACACCTTC.

This clonotype was recorded at least ten times. This chain uses TRBV20-1 with TRBJ2-1; 11 bases align to TRBD2. In germline, CDR1 is DFQATT, CDR2 SNEGSKA (reference sequence). The CDR3 is made up of 17 amino acids. V dropped 5 bases and J dropped 8; count of bases not matched to a gene: 17. This CDR3 reads CSALDAVAGGHRDEQFF. The CDR3 coding sequence is TGCAGTGCTCTCGACGCAGTAGCGGGGGGGCATCGCGATGAGCAGTTCTTC.

Written as DNA, the CDR3 is TGCGCCAGCAGCCAAGTACTGGCATCTAGCACAGATACGCAGTATTTT. This translates into CASSQVLASSTDTQYF. The J gene is TRBJ2-3, the V gene TRBV4-3; D not certain. The germline CDR1 and CDR2 sequences are LGHNA and YSLEER. The CDR3 loop spans 16 amino acids. V was trimmed by 1 base and J by 0 bases, leaving 11 bases between them.

This clonotype has at least ten counts. This rearrangement joins TRBV4-3 to TRBJ1-4; TRBD1 matches 7 bases. The germline V gene encodes CDR1 LGHNA and CDR2 YSLEER. This CDR3 has 16 amino acids. Losses at the gene ends were 3 bases for V and 5 bases for J; bases not matched to a gene: 9. Here the CDR3 reads CASSHGATGLNEKLFF. Written as DNA, the CDR3 is TGCGCCAGCAGCCACGGCGCGACAGGGCTCAATGAAAAACTGTTTTTT.

In this sample, this clonotype turned up many times. The V gene is TRBV7-2, the J gene TRBJ1-2; D is perhaps TRBD1 (6 bases). The length of the CDR3 is 16 residues. V lost 0 bases to trimming and J lost 6 bases, with 17 bases between them. Germline V lookup: CDR1 SGHTA, CDR2 FQGNSA. This chain's CDR3 is CASSLAIQTGRDGYTF. CDR3 DNA: TGTGCCAGCAGCTTAGCCATCCAGACAGGACGAGATGGCTACACCTTC.

The V and J genes are TRBV7-2 and TRBJ1-2; D gene unclear. Trimming pared 2 bases from V and 6 bases from J, leaving 13 bases between. This CDR3 spans 14 amino acids. The germline V gene has CDR1 SGHTA and CDR2 FQGNSA. CDR3 protein: CASSLLVEKNGYTF. The CDR3 coding sequence is TGTGCCAGCAGCTTATTGGTGGAGAAGAATGGCTACACCTTC. The full variable domain, in which reference TRBV7-2 and TRBJ1-2 provide the parts outside the CDR3, is GAGVSQSPSNKVTEKGKDVELRCDPISGHTALYWYRQSLGQGLEFLIYFQGNSAPDKSGLPSDRFSAERTGGSVSTLTIQRTQQEDSAVYLCASSLLVEKNGYTFGSGTRLTVV.

Ten or more counts support this clonotype. The chain combines TRBV5-4 with TRBJ2-2, with D perhaps matching TRBD1 (5 bases). V was pared by 4 bases and J by 4 bases, with 11 bases between. This CDR3 spans 14 amino acids. CDR1 and CDR2 (germline): SGHNT, YYREEE (reference sequence). CDR3 amino acids: CASSEIRATGELFF. In DNA, the CDR3 is TGTGCCAGCAGCGAAATCAGGGCCACCGGGGAGCTGTTTTTT. Variable domain in full (rest from reference TRBV5-4 and TRBJ2-2): ETGVTQSPTHLIKTRGQQVTLRCSSQSGHNTVSWYQQALGQGPQFIFQYYREEENGRGNFPPRFSGLQFPNYSSELNVNALELDDSALYLCASSEIRATGELFFGEGSRLTVL.

This chain joins TRBV5-1 and TRBJ2-7; 8 nucleotides match TRBD2. The V gene's germline CDR1 is SGHRS and CDR2 YFSETQ. V shed 2 bases, J shed 0 bases, and the junction held 4 bases outside the gene matches. The CDR3 consists of 15 residues. CDR3 nucleotides: TGCGCCAGCAGCTTTAGCGGGGACCGCTCCTACGAGCAGTACTTC. Residues: CASSFSGDRSYEQYF. Filled out from reference TRBV5-1 and TRBJ2-7, the complete variable domain reads KAGVTQTPRYLIKTRGQQVTLSCSPISGHRSVSWYQQTPGQGLQFLFEYFSETQRNKGNFPGRFSGRQFSNSRSEMNVSTLELGDSALYLCASSFSGDRSYEQYFGPGTRLTVT.

The sample holds many counts of this clonotype. The V gene is TRBV7-2, the J gene TRBJ2-4, with D maybe TRBD2 (5 bases). The CDR3 contains 14 residues. The V end lost 5 bases, the J end lost 2 bases, and 10 bases lay between the germline ends. Germline V gene lookup returns CDR1 SGHTA and CDR2 FQGNSA. The CDR3 region is CASSPTISKNIQYF. The CDR3 DNA sequence: TGTGCCAGCAGCCCGACTATTTCCAAAAACATTCAGTACTTC.

This clonotype was seen more than once but under ten times. The CDR3 loop is CASSDYRIRTDTQYF. The CDR3 bases are TGTGCCAGCAGTGATTACAGGATTCGGACAGATACGCAGTATTTT. The V gene is TRBV28, the J gene TRBJ2-3, with D possibly being TRBD1 (5 bases). Trimming took 5 bases from V and 3 from J, leaving 15 bases between them. Germline values: CDR1 MDHEN, CDR2 SYDVKM. This CDR3 region has 15 residues.

By its share, this clonotype is medium-sized. V and J are TRBV7-6 and TRBJ2-1; 10 bases are shared with TRBD2. Germline assignment: CDR1 SGHVS and CDR2 FNYEAQ. The length of the CDR3 is 17 residues. V gave up 0 bases and J gave up 4 bases; unmatched junction bases: 6. Here the CDR3 DNA reads TGTGCCAGCAGCTTAGCGGCTAGCGGGGGAAGGTACAATGAGCAGTTCTTC. Its protein is CASSLAASGGRYNEQFF.

There are many counts of this clonotype. The V call is TRBV6-1, the J call TRBJ1-5; 7 nucleotides line up with TRBD1. Germline V gives CDR1 MNHNS, CDR2 SASEGT. With V trimmed by 6 bases and J by 2 bases, 4 bases remained unmatched. The CDR3 sequence is 14 residues long. CDR3 protein: CASSEGAGNQPQHF. CDR3 in DNA: TGTGCCAGCAGCGAGGGGGCGGGCAATCAGCCCCAGCATTTT.

This clonotype was detected only a few times. V is TRBV2 and J is TRBJ1-4, with TRBD1 as a possible D gene (6 bases). From germline, CDR1 is SNHLY and CDR2 FYNNEI. The CDR3 is 16 residues long. Between the trimmed V and J ends, which lost 5 bases and 8 bases, there was a span of 21 bases. The CDR3 coding sequence is TGTGCCAGCAGTCCACGGCAGGGGCGATATCACGAAAAACTGTTTTTT. It translates to CASSPRQGRYHEKLFF.

The count of this clonotype is one. The gene calls are TRBV11-2 and TRBJ2-7; no reliable D call. Trimming cost V 3 bases and J 9 bases, with 12 bases left between them. CDR1 and CDR2 from the germline V gene are SGHAT and FQNNGV. This CDR3 spans 12 amino acids. The CDR3 DNA reads TGTGCCAGCAGCTTCCCCATCGAAGGGCAGTACTTC. This encodes CASSFPIEGQYF. Variable domain in full (rest from reference TRBV11-2 and TRBJ2-7): EAGVAQSPRYKIIEKRQSVAFWCNPISGHATLYWYQQILGQGPKLLIQFQNNGVVDDSQLPKDRFSAERLKGVDSTLKIQPAKLEDSAVYLCASSFPIEGQYFGPGTRLTVT.

J is TRBJ1-5 and V is TRBV18; D is unresolved. This CDR3 is 12 amino acids long. Between the trimmed V and J ends, which lost 6 bases and 7 bases, there was a span of 10 bases. Per the germline V gene, CDR1 is KGHSH and CDR2 is LQKENI. The CDR3 DNA follows: TGTGCCAGCTCCCGACACGGACAGCCCCAGCATTTT. Protein: CASSRHGQPQHF.

This clonotype was seen at least ten times. The V and J genes are TRBV11-1 and TRBJ2-7; D unclear. Per the germline V gene, CDR1 is SGHAT and CDR2 is FQDESV (reference sequence). The CDR3 contains 14 residues. V gave up 5 bases and J gave up 0 bases, with 11 bases separating them. In DNA form, the CDR3 reads TGTGCCAGCAGCCCGGCAATGTTCTCCTACGAGCAGTACTTC. It translates to CASSPAMFSYEQYF.

The sample holds a few counts of this clonotype. V and J are TRBV4-3 and TRBJ1-2, with D possibly matching TRBD1 (6 bases). V shed 0 bases and J shed 3 bases, with 23 bases lying between them. CDR3 length: 19 residues. Germline V CDR1 and CDR2: LGHNA, YSLEER. For the CDR3, the DNA is TGCGCCAGCAGCCAAGATCTTTATTCGGGCAGGGGAGGTCACTATGGCTACACCTTC. It translates to CASSQDLYSGRGGHYGYTF.

The gene calls are TRBV7-8 and TRBJ2-3, with 13 bases that match TRBD2. CDR3 size: 17 residues. The germline gives CDR1 SGHVS, CDR2 FQNEAQ. After removal of 3 bases from V and 1 base from J, the junction contained 4 bases not matched to a gene. The CDR3, as DNA: TGTGCCAGCAGCTTGGATGGACTAGCGGGGGGCACAGATACGCAGTATTTT. Amino acids: CASSLDGLAGGTDTQYF.

This sequence joins TRBV11-2 and TRBJ2-3, with TRBD1 identical over 11 bases. CDR3 length: 16 residues. CDR1 is SGHAT and CDR2 is FQNNGV in the germline V gene. V dropped 5 bases and J dropped 4; count of bases not matched to a gene: 8. The CDR3 loop is CASSPFRTGGADTQYF. The CDR3, as DNA: TGTGCCAGCAGCCCCTTTCGGACAGGGGGCGCAGATACGCAGTATTTT.

This clonotype was found many times. This sequence joins TRBV30 and TRBJ1-1, with D maybe TRBD1 (6 bases). V gave up 7 bases and J gave up 7 bases, with 16 bases separating them. CDR1 GTSNPN and CDR2 SVGIG come from the germline V gene (reference sequence). There are 12 residues in the CDR3. Written as DNA, the CDR3 is TGTGCCTACGGACAGATGAATTTTGAAGCTTTCTTT. Protein product: CAYGQMNFEAFF.

This clonotype was detected many times. This chain connects TRBV2 to TRBJ1-2; no clear D gene. The V and J ends lost 0 bases and 7 bases respectively, with 9 bases between them. The CDR3 length is 13 residues. CDR1 and CDR2 from the germline V gene are SNHLY and FYNNEI. The CDR3 protein is CASSEAPTTGYTF. The CDR3 region has the DNA TGTGCCAGCAGTGAAGCCCCGACAACTGGCTACACCTTC.

The chain employs TRBV18 and TRBJ1-4, with D hard to call. This CDR3 comprises 16 residues. Trimming cost V 3 bases and J 5 bases, with 16 bases left between them. Germline lookup yields CDR1 KGHSH and CDR2 LQKENI. Written as DNA, the CDR3 is TGTGCCAGCTCACCTAATCTCGGGGAGCTCAATGAAAAACTGTTTTTT. Translating it yields CASSPNLGELNEKLFF.